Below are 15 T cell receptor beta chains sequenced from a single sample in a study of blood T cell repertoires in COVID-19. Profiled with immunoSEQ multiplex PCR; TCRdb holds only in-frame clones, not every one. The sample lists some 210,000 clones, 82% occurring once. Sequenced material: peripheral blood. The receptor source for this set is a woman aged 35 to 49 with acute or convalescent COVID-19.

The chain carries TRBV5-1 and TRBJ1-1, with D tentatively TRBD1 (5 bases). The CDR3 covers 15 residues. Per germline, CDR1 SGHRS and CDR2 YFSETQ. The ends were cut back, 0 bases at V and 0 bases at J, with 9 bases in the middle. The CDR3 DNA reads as TGCGCCAGCAGCTTGGCCGGACAATTGAACACTGAAGCTTTCTTT. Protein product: CASSLAGQLNTEAFF. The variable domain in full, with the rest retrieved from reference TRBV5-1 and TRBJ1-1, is KAGVTQTPRYLIKTRGQQVTLSCSPISGHRSVSWYQQTPGQGLQFLFEYFSETQRNKGNFPGRFSGRQFSNSRSEMNVSTLELGDSALYLCASSLAGQLNTEAFFGQGTRLTVV.

In DNA form, the CDR3 reads TGTGCCAGCAGTTCAACCGTCCCGGGACAGGGGCGGTACGAGCAGTACTTC. It is translated as CASSSTVPGQGRYEQYF. The chain has TRBV27 and TRBJ2-7, with 10 bases matching TRBD1. V was clipped by 4 bases and J by 4 bases; unmatched bases: 13. The length of the CDR3 is 17 residues. Germline V gives CDR1 MNHEY, CDR2 SMNVEV (reference sequence).

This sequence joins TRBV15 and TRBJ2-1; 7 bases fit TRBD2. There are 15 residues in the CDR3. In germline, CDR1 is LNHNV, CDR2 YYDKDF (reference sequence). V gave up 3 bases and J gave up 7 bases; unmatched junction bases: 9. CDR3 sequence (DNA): TGTGCCACCAGCAGGGCGGGACTGCGGGGGAATGAGCAGTTCTTC. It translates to CATSRAGLRGNEQFF.

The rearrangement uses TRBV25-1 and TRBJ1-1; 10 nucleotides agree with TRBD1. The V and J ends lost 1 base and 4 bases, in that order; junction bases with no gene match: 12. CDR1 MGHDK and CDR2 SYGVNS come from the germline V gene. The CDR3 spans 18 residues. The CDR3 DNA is TGTGCCAGCAGTGAATTCACCCCCGGGACAGGGGTGGGCACTGAAGCTTTCTTT. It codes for CASSEFTPGTGVGTEAFF.

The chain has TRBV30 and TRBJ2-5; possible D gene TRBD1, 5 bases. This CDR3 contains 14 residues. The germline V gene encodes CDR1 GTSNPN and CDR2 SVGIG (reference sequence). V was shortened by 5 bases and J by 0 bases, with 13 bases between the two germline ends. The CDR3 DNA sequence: TGTGCCTGGGCCCGTCACAGGTACCAAGAGACCCAGTACTTC. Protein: CAWARHRYQETQYF.

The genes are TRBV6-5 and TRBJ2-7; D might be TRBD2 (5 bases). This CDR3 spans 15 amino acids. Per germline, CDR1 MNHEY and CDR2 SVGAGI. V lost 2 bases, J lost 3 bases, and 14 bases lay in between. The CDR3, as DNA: TGTGCCAGCAGTTACAGGCCAGAAGGGAGCTACGAGCAGTACTTC. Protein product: CASSYRPEGSYEQYF.

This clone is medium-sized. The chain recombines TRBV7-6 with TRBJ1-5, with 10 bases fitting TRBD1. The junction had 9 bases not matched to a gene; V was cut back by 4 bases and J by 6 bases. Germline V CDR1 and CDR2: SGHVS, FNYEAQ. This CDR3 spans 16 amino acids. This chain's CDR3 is CASSSTGGLEIQPQHF. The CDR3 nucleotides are TGTGCCAGCAGCTCGACAGGGGGCTTAGAAATTCAGCCCCAGCATTTT. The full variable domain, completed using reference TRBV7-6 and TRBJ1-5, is GAGVSQSPRYKVTKRGQDVALRCDPISGHVSLYWYRQALGQGPEFLTYFNYEAQQDKSGLPNDRFSAERPEGSISTLTIQRTEQRDSAMYRCASSSTGGLEIQPQHFGDGTRLSIL.

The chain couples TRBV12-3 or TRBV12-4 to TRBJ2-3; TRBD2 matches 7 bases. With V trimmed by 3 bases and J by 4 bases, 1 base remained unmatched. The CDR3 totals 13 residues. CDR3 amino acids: CASSFRGADTQYF. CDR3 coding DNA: TGTGCCAGCAGTTTCCGGGGGGCAGATACGCAGTATTTT.

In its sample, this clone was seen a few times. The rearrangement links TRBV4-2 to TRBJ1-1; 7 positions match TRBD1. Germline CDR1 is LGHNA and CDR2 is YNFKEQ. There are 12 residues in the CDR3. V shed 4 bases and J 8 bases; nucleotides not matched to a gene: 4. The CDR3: CASSPRQGEAFF. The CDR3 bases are TGTGCCAGCAGCCCCCGACAGGGCGAAGCTTTCTTT.

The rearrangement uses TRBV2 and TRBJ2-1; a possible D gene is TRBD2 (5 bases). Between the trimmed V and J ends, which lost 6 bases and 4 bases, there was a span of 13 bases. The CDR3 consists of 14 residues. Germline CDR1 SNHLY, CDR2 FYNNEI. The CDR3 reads CASRPRGLYNEQFF. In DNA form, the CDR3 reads TGTGCCAGCAGGCCACGGGGTCTGTACAATGAGCAGTTCTTC.

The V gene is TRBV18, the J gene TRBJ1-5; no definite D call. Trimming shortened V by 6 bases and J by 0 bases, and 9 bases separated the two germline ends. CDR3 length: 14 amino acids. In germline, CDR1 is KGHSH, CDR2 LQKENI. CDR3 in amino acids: CASSSTGSNQPQHF. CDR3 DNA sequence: TGTGCCAGCTCGTCCACGGGTAGCAATCAGCCCCAGCATTTT. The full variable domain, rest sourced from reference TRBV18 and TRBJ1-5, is NAGVMQNPRHLVRRRGQEARLRCSPMKGHSHVYWYRQLPEEGLKFMVYLQKENIIDESGMPKERFSAEFPKEGPSILRIQQVVRGDSAAYFCASSSTGSNQPQHFGDGTRLSIL.

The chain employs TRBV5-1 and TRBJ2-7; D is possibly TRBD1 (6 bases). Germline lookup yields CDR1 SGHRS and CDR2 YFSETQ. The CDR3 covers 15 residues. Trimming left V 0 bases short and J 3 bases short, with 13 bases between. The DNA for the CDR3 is TGCGCCAGCAGCTTGGCCACGGGCAGGGGCTACGAGCAGTACTTC. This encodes CASSLATGRGYEQYF.

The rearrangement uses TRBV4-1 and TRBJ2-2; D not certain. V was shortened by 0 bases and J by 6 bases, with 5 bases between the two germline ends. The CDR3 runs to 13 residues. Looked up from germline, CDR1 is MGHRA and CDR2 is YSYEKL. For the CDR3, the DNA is TGCGCCAGCAGCCAAGATAAGCCCGGGGAGCTGTTTTTT. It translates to CASSQDKPGELFF.

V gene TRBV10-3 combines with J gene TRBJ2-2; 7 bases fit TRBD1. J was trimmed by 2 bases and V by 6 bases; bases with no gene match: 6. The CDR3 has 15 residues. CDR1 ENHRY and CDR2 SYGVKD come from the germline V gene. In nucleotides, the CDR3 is TGTGCCATCAGCCTAGGGACAGACAACACCGGGGAGCTGTTTTTT. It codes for CAISLGTDNTGELFF.

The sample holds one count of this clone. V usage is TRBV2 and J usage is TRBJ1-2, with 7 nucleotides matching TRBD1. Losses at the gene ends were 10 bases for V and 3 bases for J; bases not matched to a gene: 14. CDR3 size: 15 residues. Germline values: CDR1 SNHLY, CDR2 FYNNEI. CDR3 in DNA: TGTGCCACCCGGGACAGCGAGAATTCTTACTATGGCTACACCTTC. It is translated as CATRDSENSYYGYTF.